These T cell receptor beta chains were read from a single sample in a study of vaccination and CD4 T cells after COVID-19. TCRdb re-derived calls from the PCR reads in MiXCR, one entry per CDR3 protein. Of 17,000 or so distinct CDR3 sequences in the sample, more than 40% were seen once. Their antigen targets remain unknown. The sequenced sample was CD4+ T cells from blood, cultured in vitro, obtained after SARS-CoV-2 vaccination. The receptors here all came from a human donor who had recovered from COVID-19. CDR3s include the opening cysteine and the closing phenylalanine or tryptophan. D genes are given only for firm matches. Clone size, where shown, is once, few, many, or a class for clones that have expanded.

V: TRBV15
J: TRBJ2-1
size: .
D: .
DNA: TGTGCCACCGGAGGGACTGCTGAGCAGTTCTTC
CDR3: CATGGTAEQFF

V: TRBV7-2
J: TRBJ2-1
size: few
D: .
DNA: TGTGCCAGCAGCTTATTCCCTCGCAGGGTCAGGGAGCAGTTCTTC
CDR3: CASSLFPRRVREQFF

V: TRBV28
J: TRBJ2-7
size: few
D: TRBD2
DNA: TGTGCCAGCCGACTAGCGGGAGTCACCTACGAGCAGTACTTC
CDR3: CASRLAGVTYEQYF

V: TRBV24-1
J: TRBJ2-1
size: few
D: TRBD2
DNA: TGTGCCACCAGTGATCCTAGCGGGACGAGCTCCTACAATGAGCAGTTCTTC
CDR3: CATSDPSGTSSYNEQFF

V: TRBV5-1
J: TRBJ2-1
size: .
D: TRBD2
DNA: TGCGCCAGCAGCTTGGCAGGACTAGCGGGAGCAACGGAGCAGTTCTTC
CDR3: CASSLAGLAGATEQFF

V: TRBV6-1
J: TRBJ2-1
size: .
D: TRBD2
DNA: TGTGCCAGCAGTGCAACCCGGGACAGCCCCAGGACTAGCGGGAGGGAGCAGTTCTTC
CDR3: CASSATRDSPRTSGREQFF

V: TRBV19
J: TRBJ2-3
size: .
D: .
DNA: TGTGCCAGTAGTATAGTTTTCGTGGGCTCAGGGGATACGCAGTATTTT
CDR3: CASSIVFVGSGDTQYF

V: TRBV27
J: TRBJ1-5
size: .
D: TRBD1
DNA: TGTGCCAGCAGCCCAAACATACAGGGGGCCGGACATAGCAATCAGCCCCAGCATTTT
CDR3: CASSPNIQGAGHSNQPQHF

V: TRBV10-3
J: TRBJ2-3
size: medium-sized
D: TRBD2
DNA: TGTGCCATCAGTGAGCCGCGGGAGACAGATACGCAGTATTTT
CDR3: CAISEPRETDTQYF

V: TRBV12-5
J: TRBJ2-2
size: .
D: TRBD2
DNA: TGTGCTAGTGGTTTGGTAGCGGGATACACCGGGGAGCTGTTTTTT
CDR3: CASGLVAGYTGELFF

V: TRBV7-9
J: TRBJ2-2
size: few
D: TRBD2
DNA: TGTGCCAGTAGACTAGCGGGACAGAACACCGGGGAGCTGTTTTTT
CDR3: CASRLAGQNTGELFF

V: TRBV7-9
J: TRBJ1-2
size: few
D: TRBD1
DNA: TGTGCCAGCAGCCGTGGGGACAGCGGCTATGGCTACACCTTC
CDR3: CASSRGDSGYGYTF

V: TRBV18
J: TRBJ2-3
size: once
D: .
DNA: TGTGCCAGCTCACCATCGGACAGTAGCCACACAGATACGCAGTATTTT
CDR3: CASSPSDSSHTDTQYF

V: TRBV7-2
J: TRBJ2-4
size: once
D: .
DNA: TGTGCCAGCAGCCCTAACGTGGGAGCAAACAATCAGTACTTC
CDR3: CASSPNVGANNQYF

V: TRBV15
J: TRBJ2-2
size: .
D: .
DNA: TGTGCCACACGATCCCGGACTGGACATCCCGGGGAGCTGTTTTTT
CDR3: CATRSRTGHPGELFF

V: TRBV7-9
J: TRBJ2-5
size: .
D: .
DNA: TGTGCCAGCAACGTAGCGGAACAAGAGACCCAGTACTTC
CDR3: CASNVAEQETQYF

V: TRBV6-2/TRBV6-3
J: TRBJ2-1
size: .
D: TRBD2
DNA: TGTGCCAGCAGTTACATAGCGGGAGGGCCTAGGTATGAGCAGTTCTTC
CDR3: CASSYIAGGPRYEQFF

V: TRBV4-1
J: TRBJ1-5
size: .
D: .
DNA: TGCGCCAGCAGCCAAGGTTTTTCGCGGGGGAGTAATAACAATCAGCCCCAGCATTTT
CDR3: CASSQGFSRGSNNNQPQHF

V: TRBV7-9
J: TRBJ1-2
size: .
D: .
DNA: TGTGCCAGCAGCCCCTGGGAGGTCCCTAACTATGGCTACACCTTC
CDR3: CASSPWEVPNYGYTF

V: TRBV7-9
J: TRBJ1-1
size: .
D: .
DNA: TGTGCCAGCAGCTTAGGGGGGGGAACTGAAGCTTTCTTT
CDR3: CASSLGGGTEAFF

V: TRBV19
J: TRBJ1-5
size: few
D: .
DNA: TGTGCCAGTAGTATGGGAGCCAATCAGCCCCAGCATTTT
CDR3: CASSMGANQPQHF

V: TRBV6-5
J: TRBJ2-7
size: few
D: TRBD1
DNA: TGTGCCAGCAGTTACTCGACCGGGACAGCCTACGAGCAGTACTTC
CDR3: CASSYSTGTAYEQYF

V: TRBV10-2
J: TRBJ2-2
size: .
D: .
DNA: TGCGCCAGCAGCATTACGGGGGACACCGGGGAGCTGTTTTTT
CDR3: CASSITGDTGELFF

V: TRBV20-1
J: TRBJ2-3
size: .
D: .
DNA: TGCAGTGCTGATGTCGCAGGGACGGCCCGAATAAACGGCGCAGATACGCAGTATTTT
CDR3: CSADVAGTARINGADTQYF

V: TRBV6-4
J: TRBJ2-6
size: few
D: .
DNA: TGTGCCAGCAGTGACTCTGACTCTGGGGCCAACGTCCTGACTTTC
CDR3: CASSDSDSGANVLTF

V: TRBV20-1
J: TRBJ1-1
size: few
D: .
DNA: TGCAGTGCTAGAGATAATCGGAATCTCGGCGCTGAAGCTTTCTTT
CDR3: CSARDNRNLGAEAFF

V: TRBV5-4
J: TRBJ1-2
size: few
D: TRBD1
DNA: TGTGCCAGCAGCTTGTCGGGACAGCTCTATGGCTACACCTTC
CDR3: CASSLSGQLYGYTF

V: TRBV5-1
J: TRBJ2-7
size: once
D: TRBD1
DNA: TGCGCCAGCAGCCCACGGACAGGGAATGACGAGCAGTACTTC
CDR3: CASSPRTGNDEQYF

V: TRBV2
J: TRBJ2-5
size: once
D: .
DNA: TGTGCCAGCAGTCCCACGGCCCCGCCAGAGACCCAGTACTTC
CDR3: CASSPTAPPETQYF

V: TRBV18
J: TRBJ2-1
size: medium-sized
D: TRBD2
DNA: TGTGCCAGCTCACCAGTACTAGCGGAATACAATGAGCAGTTCTTC
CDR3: CASSPVLAEYNEQFF

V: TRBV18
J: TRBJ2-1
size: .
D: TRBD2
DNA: TGTGCCAGCTCCCAACCTAGGACTAGCGGGATTGCCTACAATGAGCAGTTCTTC
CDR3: CASSQPRTSGIAYNEQFF

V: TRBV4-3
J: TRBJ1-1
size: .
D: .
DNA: TGCGCCAGCAGCCAAGGGATCGTGAACACTGAAGCTTTCTTT
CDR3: CASSQGIVNTEAFF

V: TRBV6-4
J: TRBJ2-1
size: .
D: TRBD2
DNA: TGTGCCAGCAGTGACGGGACTAGCGGGAACAATGAGCAGTTCTTC
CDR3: CASSDGTSGNNEQFF

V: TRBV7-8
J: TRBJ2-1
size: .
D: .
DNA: TGTGCCAGCTCTCCAATGAGCTCCTACAATGAGCAGTTCTTC
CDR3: CASSPMSSYNEQFF

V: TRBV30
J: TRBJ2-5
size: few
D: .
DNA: TGTGCCTGGGGGGGAGGCCTCCAAGAGACCCAGTACTTC
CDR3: CAWGGGLQETQYF

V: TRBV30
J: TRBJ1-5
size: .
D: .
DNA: TGTGCCTGGAGTGAGCAACAGGGAAATCCCCAGCATTTT
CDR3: CAWSEQQGNPQHF

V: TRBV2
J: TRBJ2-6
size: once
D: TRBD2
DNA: TGTGCCAGCACCGCGGGACTAGCGTCTGGGGCCAACGTCCTGACTTTC
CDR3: CASTAGLASGANVLTF